Each of the 21 T cell receptor beta chains below was sequenced from the same sample in a study of blood T cells in healthy people across ages (dated by TCRdb to about 2015). Library creation used 5' RACE. Sequencing was carried out with an Illumina HiSeq 2500. The second PCR ran for about 6 to 12 cycles and used a J-beta primer mix along with a sample-barcoded 5' primer. The public reads were quality trimmed at Q25 with fastp and then assembled into clones with MiXCR by TCRdb, keeping productive beta chains. Duplicate CDR3 protein sequences are folded into a single record with the most common DNA and genes. Here the sample has approximately 830,000 distinct CDR3 sequences; under 80% occur a single time. About 30% of the sample is taken by the ten largest. Sequenced sample: blood. These receptors originate from a man aged 30-40 years in good health.

Comment on this clonotype: An end of the junction does not agree with germline; a read error may underlie this. This chain joins TRBV29-1 and TRBJ1-4; the match to TRBD1 covers 8 bases. This CDR3 has 16 amino acids. Germline V gene sequence: CDR1 SQVTM, CDR2 ANQGSEA. CDR3 nucleotide sequence: TGCAGCGTTGAAGATATGAGCCCAGGGGGCGTTGAAGAACTGTTTTTT. Translation gives CSVEDMSPGGVEELFF.

The chain couples TRBV4-1 to TRBJ2-5, with TRBD1 matching over 9 bases. The CDR3 has 16 amino acids. The germline CDR1 and CDR2 sequences are MGHRA and YSYEKL. V lost 2 bases, J lost 4 bases, and 8 bases stayed unmatched. CDR3: CASSQHPGQGGETQYF. CDR3 bases: TGCGCCAGCAGCCAACACCCGGGACAGGGAGGAGAGACCCAGTACTTC.

This clonotype was recorded a few times. V gene TRBV7-2 combines with J gene TRBJ2-3; 9 positions agree with TRBD2. Trimming cost V 0 bases and J 6 bases; bases outside gene matches: 7. CDR3 length: 16 amino acids. Germline V lookup: CDR1 SGHTA, CDR2 FQGNSA. The CDR3 protein is CASSLAAGGPADTQYF. CDR3 bases: TGTGCCAGCAGCTTAGCGGCGGGGGGGCCAGCGGATACGCAGTATTTT.

The chain recombines TRBV4-3 with TRBJ2-6; D gene uncertain. V lost 2 bases and J 2 bases, leaving 16 bases between the germline ends. Per the germline V gene, CDR1 is LGHNA and CDR2 is YSLEER. The CDR3 runs 18 residues. The CDR3 sequence: CASSQQTGPSTGANVLTF. CDR3 nucleotide sequence: TGCGCCAGCAGCCAACAAACCGGGCCTTCCACTGGGGCCAACGTCCTGACTTTC.

In this sample, this clonotype turned up a few times. This chain links TRBV7-3 with TRBJ1-1, with 7 positions matching TRBD1. Germline V lookup: CDR1 SGHTA, CDR2 FQGTGA. Unmatched junction bases numbered 3, after V lost 5 bases and J lost 3 bases. CDR3 length: 13 amino acids. CDR3 sequence: CASSVQGDTEAFF. The DNA for the CDR3 is TGTGCCAGCAGCGTGCAGGGGGACACTGAAGCTTTCTTT.

In its sample, this clonotype was seen once. The chain carries TRBV6-5 and TRBJ2-4; D not resolved. The end of the DNA is better explained by TRBJ2-7, so the J call may be wrong. The CDR3 loop spans 14 amino acids. Germline CDR1 reads MNHEY; CDR2 reads SVGAGI. The CDR3 DNA reads as TGTGCCAGCAGTTACGATTCCAGCTCCTACGAGCAGTACTTC. Residues: CASSYDSSSYEQYF.

The chain couples TRBV12-3 or TRBV12-4 to TRBJ1-4, with D maybe TRBD1 (6 bases). CDR3 length: 14 amino acids. V lost 3 bases to trimming and J lost 8 bases, with 13 bases between them. In nucleotides, the CDR3 is TGTGCCAGCAGTTTCAGGCAGGGGAAAGAAAAACTGTTTTTT. Translation: CASSFRQGKEKLFF.

This chain connects TRBV25-1 to TRBJ2-1; D not certain. Germline CDR1 and CDR2: MGHDK and SYGVNS. The V end was cut by 2 bases, the J end by 3 bases, with 8 bases between. The CDR3 consists of 14 residues. The CDR3 coding sequence is TGTGCCAGCAGTGAAGCCCGGAACTACAATGAGCAGTTCTTC. Amino acid sequence: CASSEARNYNEQFF.

The gene calls are TRBV10-3 and TRBJ2-7, with D perhaps TRBD1 (5 bases). Trimming pared 2 bases from V and 2 bases from J, leaving 7 bases between. Germline V gene lookup returns CDR1 ENHRY and CDR2 SYGVKD. This CDR3 is 13 amino acids long. The chain's CDR3 is CAISETQAYEQYF. CDR3 DNA sequence: TGTGCCATCAGTGAGACACAGGCCTACGAGCAGTACTTC.

The gene calls are TRBV6-5 and TRBJ2-4, with TRBD2 matching over 12 bases. TRBJ2-5 matches the DNA end more closely, so the J call is doubtful. This CDR3 comprises 15 residues. The germline V gene encodes CDR1 MNHEY and CDR2 SVGAGI. CDR3 region: CASTASGGVQETQYF. The CDR3 bases are TGTGCCAGCACGGCTAGCGGGGGGGTACAAGAGACCCAGTACTTC.

The CDR3 here is CASSQLAGEKTQYF. The CDR3 bases are TGTGCCAGCAGCCAACTAGCGGGGGAAAAGACCCAGTACTTC. The J gene is TRBJ2-7, the V gene TRBV28; 11 nucleotides match TRBD2. The end of the DNA fits TRBJ2-5 better, so the J call may be wrong. The CDR3 is 14 amino acids. Germline CDR1 and CDR2: MDHEN and SYDVKM.

J is TRBJ2-7 and V is TRBV5-1; 8 nucleotides line up with TRBD1. This CDR3 has 14 amino acids. Trimming cost V 0 bases and J 7 bases; bases outside gene matches: 6. Germline V gives CDR1 SGHRS, CDR2 YFSETQ. The CDR3 nucleotides are TGCGCCAGCAGCTTGGCCGGGACAGGCACTGAGCAGTACTTC. Translation gives CASSLAGTGTEQYF.

The chain couples TRBV7-3 to TRBJ2-6; D could derive from TRBD1 or TRBD2 (5 bases each). This CDR3 is 16 amino acids long. Germline CDR1 and CDR2: SGHTA and FQGTGA. Trimming pared 3 bases from V and 0 bases from J, leaving 9 bases between. This CDR3 reads CASSLGPNSGANVLTF. In nucleotides, the CDR3 is TGTGCCAGCAGCTTGGGACCTAACTCTGGGGCCAACGTCCTGACTTTC.

In this sample, this clonotype turned up a few times. The chain uses TRBV7-9 and TRBJ2-7; maybe TRBD1 (6 bases). With 6 bases removed from V and 3 bases from J, the gap between germline ends came to 12 bases. Germline V gene sequence: CDR1 SEHNR, CDR2 FQNEAQ (reference sequence). CDR3 length: 13 residues. The CDR3, as DNA: TGTGCCAGCAGTACAGGGACCAACTACGAGCAGTACTTC. It is translated as CASSTGTNYEQYF. Combining the CDR3 with reference TRBV7-9 and TRBJ2-7 gives the whole variable domain DTGVSQNPRHKITKRGQNVTFRCDPISEHNRLYWYRQTLGQGPEFLTYFQNEAQLEKSRLLSDRFSAERPKGSFSTLEIQRTEQGDSAMYLCASSTGTNYEQYFGPGTRLTVT.

The V gene is TRBV5-1, the J gene TRBJ2-7; D not certain. The CDR3 loop spans 14 amino acids. Germline V CDR1 and CDR2: SGHRS, YFSETQ. Between the trimmed V and J ends, which lost 2 bases and 4 bases, there was a span of 13 bases. The CDR3 region is CASSFGSITYEQYF. The CDR3 coding sequence is TGCGCCAGCAGCTTTGGCTCAATAACTTACGAGCAGTACTTC.

This chain uses TRBV6-6 with TRBJ1-2, with TRBD1 identical over 7 bases. The CDR3 consists of 15 residues. The ends lost 4 bases at V and 5 bases at J; junction bases unmatched: 10. Germline CDR1 is MNHNY and CDR2 is SVGAGI (reference sequence). This chain's CDR3 is CASSSGQVNWYGYTF. CDR3 nucleotide sequence: TGTGCCAGCAGTTCTGGACAGGTCAACTGGTATGGCTACACCTTC.

The CDR3 loop reads CALGWDQYF. The DNA of the CDR3 is TGTGCCTTAGGGTGGGACCAGTACTTC. The J gene is TRBJ2-7, the V gene TRBV30; D tentatively reads TRBD1 or TRBD2 (5 bases each). The germline gives CDR1 GTSNPN, CDR2 SVGIG (reference sequence). This CDR3 spans 9 amino acids. V was clipped by 7 bases and J by 10 bases, with 11 bases between them.

The chain is built from TRBV7-3 and TRBJ1-1; TRBD1 aligns across 7 bases. The CDR3 totals 13 residues. Germline V gene sequence: CDR1 SGHTA, CDR2 FQGTGA. J was trimmed by 6 bases and V by 4 bases; bases with no gene match: 5. CDR3 nucleotides: TGTGCCAGCAGCTCGCGACAGGGCTCTGAAGCTTTCTTT. Residues: CASSSRQGSEAFF.

Ten or more counts support this clonotype. The chain joins TRBV7-9 to TRBJ2-7; the match to TRBD1 covers 7 bases. This CDR3 is 14 amino acids long. J gave up 0 bases and V 4 bases, and 3 bases lay outside the gene matches. The V gene's germline CDR1 is SEHNR and CDR2 FQNEAQ (reference sequence). The CDR3 protein is CASSSGTVSYEQYF. The CDR3 DNA follows: TGTGCCAGCAGCTCCGGGACAGTCTCCTACGAGCAGTACTTC.

The V gene is TRBV20-1, the J gene TRBJ1-1; the D is unclear. The CDR3 consists of 12 residues. Trimming took off 1 base at V and 5 bases at J, with 8 bases between the two ends. The germline V gene has CDR1 DFQATT and CDR2 SNEGSKA (reference sequence). This chain's CDR3 is CSARASVTEAFF. The CDR3 bases are TGCAGTGCTAGAGCATCAGTGACTGAAGCTTTCTTT.

Remarks on this clonotype: A read error is possible here, since a much larger clone lies one base away. The chain couples TRBV4-3 to TRBJ2-1; D perhaps matches TRBD2 (6 bases). CDR1 is LGHNA and CDR2 is YSLEER in the germline V gene. This CDR3 comprises 12 residues. Here the CDR3 DNA reads TGCGCCAGCAGCCAAGAGGGGGGTGAGCGGTTCTTC. Its protein product is CASSQEGGERFF.